This is a list of T cell receptor beta chains from one sample in a study of blood T cell repertoires in COVID-19. Generated by immunoSEQ multiplex PCR, the TCRdb table keeps only in-frame clones and is missing some. The sample lists roughly 200,000 clones, roughly 84% occurring once. The sequenced sample consisted of peripheral blood. All receptors derive from a human donor in a cohort sampled during active COVID-19. The CDR3 runs from the conserved cysteine through the conserved F or W. A D gene is named only where the DNA matches it firmly. The size of a clone is reported for some rows only, either as once, few or many, or as a class for expanded clones.

abundance	d_gene	len	v_gene	j_gene	CDR3aa	CDR3nt
many	.	14	TRBV2	TRBJ1-4	CATKETGPNEKLFF	TGTGCCACTAAAGAGACAGGCCCTAATGAAAAACTGTTTTTT
.	TRBD1	17	TRBV28	TRBJ2-6	CASSLTGGDSGANILTF	TGTGCCAGCAGTTTGACAGGGGGAGACTCTGGGGCCAACATCCTGACTTTC
.	.	16	TRBV7-2	TRBJ2-7	CASSPGGGRSSYEQYF	TGTGCCAGCAGCCCTGGGGGGGGCAGAAGCTCCTACGAGCAGTACTTC
.	TRBD1	15	TRBV9	TRBJ1-2	CASSGRGGPVSGYTF	TGTGCCAGCAGCGGACGAGGGGGCCCCGTGAGCGGCTACACCTTC
few	TRBD2	16	TRBV19	TRBJ2-3	CASSMVGGRSTDTQYF	TGTGCCAGTAGTATGGTCGGCGGGAGAAGCACAGATACGCAGTATTTT
.	.	11	TRBV5-1	TRBJ2-7	CASRDSDEQYF	TGCGCCAGCAGGGACAGTGACGAGCAGTACTTC
.	TRBD2	17	TRBV4-3	TRBJ2-3	CASSQDGLAGSTDTQYF	TGCGCCAGCAGCCAAGACGGACTAGCGGGGAGCACAGATACGCAGTATTTT
.	.	12	TRBV3-1/TRBV3-2	TRBJ2-7	CASSQTPVEQYF	TGTGCCAGCAGCCAAACTCCTGTCGAGCAGTACTTC
.	.	12	TRBV7-2	TRBJ2-1	CASSRGGNEQFF	TGTGCCAGCAGCAGAGGGGGAAATGAGCAGTTCTTC
.	TRBD2	17	TRBV14	TRBJ2-2	CASSQDGTSGDTGELFF	TGTGCCAGCAGCCAAGATGGGACTAGCGGGGACACCGGGGAGCTGTTTTTT
.	TRBD1	17	TRBV4-3	TRBJ2-7	CASSRGLGGQASYEQYF	TGCGCCAGCAGCCGAGGTTTAGGAGGACAGGCGAGCTACGAGCAGTACTTC
.	.	15	TRBV27	TRBJ2-3	CASPTDSRSTDTQYF	TGTGCCAGTCCGACGGACAGCCGGAGCACAGATACGCAGTATTTT
.	.	15	TRBV19	TRBJ1-1	CASSIAHRVNTEAFF	TGTGCCAGTAGTATAGCACACAGGGTGAACACTGAAGCTTTCTTT
.	.	15	TRBV5-1	TRBJ2-3	CASSLTAGTTDTQYF	TGCGCCAGCAGCTTGACGGCAGGTACCACAGATACGCAGTATTTT
few	TRBD2	14	TRBV5-4	TRBJ2-3	CASSTNAGGDTQYF	TGTGCCAGCAGCACCAACGCGGGGGGAGATACGCAGTATTTT
.	TRBD1	14	TRBV9	TRBJ1-1	CASSVGTEATEAFF	TGTGCCAGCAGCGTGGGGACAGAAGCCACTGAAGCTTTCTTT
once	TRBD1	15	TRBV5-4	TRBJ1-2	CASSLDHGQGDGYTF	TGTGCCAGCAGCTTGGACCACGGACAGGGCGATGGCTACACCTTC
.	.	17	TRBV7-2	TRBJ1-6	CASSLGGANSYNSPLHF	TGTGCCAGCAGCTTAGGTGGAGCAAACTCCTATAATTCACCCCTCCACTTT
.	.	15	TRBV4-3	TRBJ1-6	CASSQDTGYNSPLHF	TGCGCCAGCAGCCAAGATACCGGGTATAATTCACCCCTCCACTTT
.	.	15	TRBV18	TRBJ1-3	CASSPSTASGNTIYF	TGTGCCAGCTCACCTTCGACAGCCTCTGGAAACACCATATATTTT
.	TRBD2	19	TRBV4-3	TRBJ2-1	CASSQALTWGGESYNEQFF	TGCGCCAGCAGCCAAGCCTTAACTTGGGGAGGGGAATCCTACAATGAGCAGTTCTTC
.	.	15	TRBV18	TRBJ2-7	CASSPASESSYEQYF	TGTGCCAGCTCACCGGCCAGCGAGAGCTCCTACGAGCAGTACTTC
.	TRBD1	12	TRBV11-2	TRBJ1-1	CASSDDRGEAFF	TGTGCCAGCAGCGACGACAGGGGGGAAGCTTTCTTT
few	.	14	TRBV6-1	TRBJ2-7	CASSEWAGLYEQYF	TGTGCCAGCAGTGAATGGGCGGGTCTCTACGAGCAGTACTTC
.	.	15	TRBV7-2	TRBJ2-7	CASSLAASTTYEQYF	TGTGCCAGCAGCTTGGCGGCCAGTACGACTTACGAGCAGTACTTC
.	TRBD2	16	TRBV25-1	TRBJ2-3	CASSDQAGVNTDTQYF	TGTGCCAGCAGTGATCAAGCGGGGGTTAACACAGATACGCAGTATTTT
.	.	15	TRBV5-1	TRBJ2-7	CASSLDGSTYYEQYF	TGCGCCAGCAGCTTGGACGGATCGACTTATTACGAGCAGTACTTC
few	.	11	TRBV7-3	TRBJ1-2	CASSRGGGYTF	TGTGCCAGCAGTCGCGGGGGTGGCTACACCTTC
.	TRBD1	15	TRBV7-9	TRBJ2-7	CASSLDQRTGGEQYF	TGTGCCAGCAGCTTAGACCAAAGGACAGGGGGCGAGCAGTACTTC
.	TRBD1	13	TRBV27	TRBJ2-5	CASSLTGEETQYF	TGTGCCAGCAGTTTAACAGGGGAAGAGACCCAGTACTTC
.	.	12	TRBV18	TRBJ2-7	CASSGSSYEQYF	TGTGCCAGCTCAGGGAGCTCCTACGAGCAGTACTTC
.	.	16	TRBV5-6	TRBJ1-1	CASSLIGSPLNTEAFF	TGTGCCAGCAGCTTGATCGGGTCCCCTCTGAACACTGAAGCTTTCTTT
.	TRBD1	14	TRBV2	TRBJ2-2	CASQGQIVTGELFF	TGTGCCAGCCAGGGACAGATTGTCACCGGGGAGCTGTTTTTT
.	TRBD2	17	TRBV24-1	TRBJ2-1	CATSDRIGLAENNEQFF	TGTGCCACCAGTGACCGAATAGGACTAGCGGAGAACAATGAGCAGTTCTTC
.	TRBD1	14	TRBV28	TRBJ1-2	CASRPGQKNYGYTF	TGTGCCAGCAGACCGGGACAGAAAAACTATGGCTACACCTTC
once	TRBD1	15	TRBV4-1	TRBJ2-7	CASSQETELPGTGDF	TGCGCCAGCAGCCAAGAGACCGAACTTCCAGGGACAGGGGACTTC